The next 30 T cell receptor beta chains were all read from a single sample in a study of Ad26.COV2.S vaccination and SARS-CoV-2 variants. Sequenced by immunoSEQ multiplex PCR; TCRdb stores in-frame clones only, minus some. The table records some 340,000 clones, approximately 86% of them present only once. Indicated treatment: about 20 received Ad26.COV2.S at low or high dose, single or two shots; about 5 received placebo; per-sample allocation not given. Sampling was done on day 63 after the first vaccine or placebo injection. The source was peripheral blood, collected in a trial of Ad26.COV2.S vaccine versus placebo. The receptors come from a person between 18 and 60 years old who received the Ad26.COV2.S COVID-19 vaccine or a placebo.

The chain recombines TRBV27 with TRBJ2-2; 9 bases align to TRBD2. V lost 2 bases, J lost 1 base, and 11 bases stayed unmatched. This CDR3 has 19 residues. The germline V gene encodes CDR1 MNHEY and CDR2 SMNVEV (reference sequence). The CDR3, as DNA: TGTGCCAGCAGTTTAAACCTAGCGGGGCCGATTAAGAACACCGGGGAGCTGTTTTTT. Amino acid sequence: CASSLNLAGPIKNTGELFF.

The chain recombines TRBV10-3 with TRBJ2-3; TRBD1 might be the D (5 bases). The CDR3 loop spans 16 amino acids. V was shortened by 2 bases and J by 2 bases, with 14 bases between the two germline ends. Germline loops: CDR1 ENHRY, CDR2 SYGVKD. This CDR3 reads CAISETRQSYTDTQYF. CDR3 DNA sequence: TGTGCCATCAGTGAGACCAGACAGTCCTACACAGATACGCAGTATTTT.

The chain couples TRBV4-1 to TRBJ2-7; D might be TRBD1 (5 bases). V was clipped by 3 bases and J by 5 bases, with 17 bases between them. The germline CDR1 and CDR2 sequences are MGHRA and YSYEKL. The CDR3 length is 15 residues. CDR3 loop: CASSHSSGSPDEQYF. The CDR3 nucleotides are TGCGCCAGCAGCCACAGCTCAGGGTCTCCGGACGAGCAGTACTTC.

V is TRBV5-1 and J is TRBJ1-5; D is uncertain. The germline V gene has CDR1 SGHRS and CDR2 YFSETQ. V gave up 0 bases and J gave up 12 bases, with 13 bases separating them. There are 13 residues in the CDR3. The CDR3: CASSLGSGGFQHF. The CDR3 DNA is TGCGCCAGCAGCTTGGGAAGTGGTGGATTCCAGCATTTT. Drawing the rest from reference TRBV5-1 and TRBJ1-5, the complete variable domain is KAGVTQTPRYLIKTRGQQVTLSCSPISGHRSVSWYQQTPGQGLQFLFEYFSETQRNKGNFPGRFSGRQFSNSRSEMNVSTLELGDSALYLCASSLGSGGFQHFGDGTRLSIL.

V is TRBV10-3 and J is TRBJ1-1, with D possibly TRBD1 on 5 matching bases. This CDR3 is 14 amino acids long. V lost 6 bases and J 2 bases, leaving 13 bases between the germline ends. Germline CDR1 and CDR2: ENHRY and SYGVKD. Here the CDR3 reads CAISPGRDNTEAFF. The CDR3 nucleotides are TGTGCCATCAGCCCGGGACGGGACAACACTGAAGCTTTCTTT.

The J gene is TRBJ1-3, the V gene TRBV5-1; weak D call: TRBD1 (5 bases). V was pared by 0 bases and J by 2 bases, with 15 bases between. CDR3 length equals 17 residues. Germline loops: CDR1 SGHRS, CDR2 YFSETQ. The CDR3 coding sequence is TGCGCCAGCAGCTTGGTATTGGGAGGGGCCGCTGGAAACACCATATATTTT. This sequence encodes CASSLVLGGAAGNTIYF.

V usage is TRBV2 and J usage is TRBJ2-2; TRBD1 might be the D (6 bases). The germline V gene encodes CDR1 SNHLY and CDR2 FYNNEI. V lost 6 bases and J lost 1, with 9 bases in between. The CDR3 consists of 14 residues. The CDR3 is CASRDRVNTGELFF. CDR3 nucleotides: TGTGCCAGCAGGGACAGAGTGAACACCGGGGAGCTGTTTTTT.

The chain couples TRBV5-5 to TRBJ1-5; a weak D match, TRBD1 (5 bases). Trimming shortened V by 3 bases and J by 10 bases, and 20 bases separated the two germline ends. CDR3 length: 15 residues. Germline assignment: CDR1 SGHKS and CDR2 YYEKEE (reference sequence). The CDR3 protein is CASSSGTVISRPQHF. CDR3 coding DNA: TGTGCCAGCAGCTCCGGGACGGTGATTTCTCGCCCCCAGCATTTT.

This clone is a singleton in its sample. This chain joins TRBV5-4 and TRBJ2-6, with a weak D call TRBD1 (6 bases). Germline V gene data show CDR1 as SGHNT and CDR2 as YYREEE (reference sequence). V was pared by 3 bases and J by 0 bases, with 19 bases between. The CDR3 spans 19 residues. This CDR3 reads CASSSGVTGRGSGANVLTF. The CDR3 nucleotides are TGTGCCAGCAGCTCTGGTGTTACAGGGCGTGGCTCTGGGGCCAACGTCCTGACTTTC.

The DNA for the CDR3 is TGTGCCACCAGTGTCATAGCGTATCGGCCAGCCAAAAACATTCAGTACTTC. Translated, it gives CATSVIAYRPAKNIQYF. The chain couples TRBV24-1 to TRBJ2-4, with a tentative D call TRBD2 (5 bases). Germline CDR1 KGHDR, CDR2 SFDVKD. CDR3 length: 17 amino acids. V shed 5 bases and J shed 0 bases, with 16 bases lying between them.

V usage is TRBV5-1 and J usage is TRBJ2-7; D unclear. Germline V gene sequence: CDR1 SGHRS, CDR2 YFSETQ. The CDR3 spans 11 residues. The V end was cut by 5 bases, the J end by 0 bases, with 3 bases between. CDR3 sequence reads: CASRNSYEQYF. The CDR3 DNA follows: TGCGCCAGCAGAAACTCCTACGAGCAGTACTTC.

The chain combines TRBV15 with TRBJ1-5; TRBD1 agrees at 9 bases. V trimming: 8 bases; J trimming: 3 bases; junction bases outside the gene matches: 8. Germline values: CDR1 LNHNV, CDR2 YYDKDF (reference sequence). CDR3 size: 15 residues. The CDR3 protein is CATEDRGGLNQPQHF. In nucleotides, the CDR3 is TGTGCCACCGAAGACAGGGGGGGGCTCAATCAGCCCCAGCATTTT.

CDR3 coding DNA: TGCAGCGTTCGACAGGGTCCGGGGGAGCAGTACTTC. Translation gives CSVRQGPGEQYF. The rearrangement links TRBV29-1 to TRBJ2-7; TRBD1 matches 7 bases. The ends lost 5 bases at V and 7 bases at J; junction bases unmatched: 8. CDR1 is SQVTM and CDR2 is ANQGSEA in the germline V gene. This CDR3 comprises 12 residues.

V gene TRBV28 combines with J gene TRBJ2-5; 8 bases match TRBD1. The CDR3 covers 14 residues. Germline V gene data show CDR1 as MDHEN and CDR2 as SYDVKM. Trimming removed 10 bases from V and 4 bases from J; junction bases left unmatched: 11. The CDR3 nucleotides are TGTGCCATCCTCCCGACAGGGGTCGGAGAGACCCAGTACTTC. The encoded protein is CAILPTGVGETQYF.

The rearrangement uses TRBV7-2 and TRBJ2-7; D is possibly TRBD2 (5 bases). Germline CDR1 SGHTA, CDR2 FQGNSA. CDR3 length equals 14 residues. Trimming removed 3 bases from V and 3 bases from J, with 12 bases in between. CDR3 region: CASSFYPGNYEQYF. CDR3 DNA: TGTGCCAGCAGCTTCTACCCGGGAAACTACGAGCAGTACTTC.

J is TRBJ1-2 and V is TRBV5-1, with D unclear. Germline-derived CDR1 and CDR2 are SGHRS and YFSETQ. This CDR3 has 14 amino acids. Trimming cost V 4 bases and J 4 bases, with 14 bases left between them. Written as DNA, the CDR3 is TGCGCCAGCAGCCTGGAGAGCGCTCCCTATGGCTACACCTTC. Translating it yields CASSLESAPYGYTF.

The rearrangement links TRBV2 to TRBJ2-1, with a weak D call TRBD1 (6 bases). Germline CDR1 is SNHLY and CDR2 is FYNNEI. The CDR3 contains 13 residues. V was cut by 4 bases and J by 9 bases, with 13 bases left in between. CDR3 in DNA: TGTGCCAGCAGTGTTTCACAGGGCACTGAGCAGTTCTTC. This gives the protein CASSVSQGTEQFF.

This rearrangement joins TRBV6-5 to TRBJ1-1, with 9 nucleotides matching TRBD1. Germline CDR1 MNHEY, CDR2 SVGAGI. The CDR3 extends over 15 amino acids. After removal of 6 bases from V and 6 bases from J, the junction contained 11 bases not matched to a gene. DNA for the CDR3: TGTGCCAGCAGAACGCATATGGACAGGGGTGCTGAAGCTTTCTTT. Translated: CASRTHMDRGAEAFF.

The chain couples TRBV2 to TRBJ1-2, with D perhaps TRBD1 (6 bases). CDR1 is SNHLY and CDR2 is FYNNEI in the germline V gene. The CDR3 has 15 residues. V was shortened by 5 bases and J by 2 bases, with 15 bases between the two germline ends. This chain's CDR3 is CASSSTGQSNYGYTF. DNA for the CDR3: TGTGCCAGCAGTTCGACCGGACAGTCAAACTATGGCTACACCTTC.

The V gene is TRBV4-1, the J gene TRBJ1-6; 7 bases are shared with TRBD1. CDR1 is MGHRA and CDR2 is YSYEKL in the germline V gene. This CDR3 comprises 17 residues. V was clipped by 0 bases and J by 6 bases; unmatched bases: 8. DNA of the CDR3: TGCGCCAGCAGCCAAGATCAACCGGGACAGACTAATTCACCCCTCCACTTT. Translated: CASSQDQPGQTNSPLHF.

V is TRBV2 and J is TRBJ2-2; 9 bases are shared with TRBD2. The junction had 4 bases not matched to a gene; V was cut back by 4 bases and J by 4 bases. CDR1 and CDR2 from the germline V gene are SNHLY and FYNNEI. The CDR3 length is 15 residues. CDR3 amino acids: CASSGGSGGTGELFF. CDR3 nucleotide sequence: TGTGCCAGCAGTGGGGGTAGCGGGGGCACCGGGGAGCTGTTTTTT.

This chain links TRBV3-1 (or the pseudogene TRBV3-2) with TRBJ1-6; D is unresolved. The V gene lost 4 bases and the J gene lost 3 bases, with 7 bases spanning the gap. CDR3 length: 14 amino acids. Germline CDR1 LGHDT, CDR2 YNNKEL (reference sequence). This chain's CDR3 is CASSRQNYNSPLHF. CDR3 in DNA: TGTGCCAGCAGCCGGCAGAACTATAATTCACCCCTCCACTTT.

This chain uses TRBV19 with TRBJ1-6; 7 bases are a match to TRBD1. V trimming: 8 bases; J trimming: 7 bases; junction bases outside the gene matches: 2. The CDR3 has 12 amino acids. Germline CDR1 and CDR2: LNHDA and SQIVND (reference sequence). The CDR3 nucleotides read TGTGCCAGTGCACAGGGGAATTCACCCCTCCACTTT. Its protein is CASAQGNSPLHF.

This clone was detected a few times. V and J are TRBV7-9 and TRBJ1-4; possible D gene TRBD1, 5 bases. The CDR3 length is 16 residues. The germline V gene has CDR1 SEHNR and CDR2 FQNEAQ (reference sequence). The V end was cut by 5 bases, the J end by 0 bases, with 13 bases between. This CDR3 is CASSGGDFATNEKLFF. The CDR3 DNA reads as TGTGCCAGCAGCGGGGGAGACTTTGCAACTAATGAAAAACTGTTTTTT.

This clone was picked up one time. The genes are TRBV27 and TRBJ1-6, with D unclear. Trimming stripped 3 bases from V and 4 bases from J, with 4 bases between. This CDR3 is built from 13 residues. Germline CDR1 and CDR2: MNHEY and SMNVEV (reference sequence). The CDR3 DNA reads as TGTGCCAGCAGTTTTAGGTATAATTCACCCCTCCACTTT. Translation gives CASSFRYNSPLHF.

The chain joins TRBV7-8 to TRBJ2-4; the match to TRBD1 covers 7 bases. The CDR3 contains 13 residues. CDR1 and CDR2 (germline): SGHVS, FQNEAQ. Trimming cost V 5 bases and J 8 bases; bases outside gene matches: 6. CDR3 DNA: TGTGCCAGCAGCCGAGACAGGGATGACATTCAGTACTTC. Translating gives CASSRDRDDIQYF.

The rearrangement joins TRBV2 to TRBJ1-2; 7 bases agree with TRBD1. The CDR3 totals 13 residues. From germline, CDR1 is SNHLY and CDR2 FYNNEI. J was trimmed by 6 bases and V by 6 bases; bases with no gene match: 7. The DNA for the CDR3 is TGTGCCAGCAGGGTTGACAGGGACCATGGCTACACCTTC. Encoded protein: CASRVDRDHGYTF.

V usage is TRBV5-6 and J usage is TRBJ2-7; D is possibly TRBD1 or TRBD2 (5 bases each). This CDR3 spans 14 amino acids. V dropped 0 bases and J dropped 4 bases, with 11 bases sitting between them. The germline CDR1 and CDR2 sequences are SGHDT and YYEEEE. CDR3 bases: TGTGCCAGCAGCTTGGCAAGAGGGGCTTACGAGCAGTACTTC. The encoded protein is CASSLARGAYEQYF.

The chain recombines TRBV18 with TRBJ2-7; the D gene could be TRBD1 or TRBD2 (5 bases each). The CDR3 sequence is 16 residues long. Looked up from germline, CDR1 is KGHSH and CDR2 is LQKENI. V was clipped by 3 bases and J by 2 bases, with 17 bases between them. For the CDR3, the DNA is TGTGCCAGCTCACCCACGGGGCCCCCAGGGCCCTACGAGCAGTACTTC. Translated: CASSPTGPPGPYEQYF.

The chain is built from TRBV3-1 (or the pseudogene TRBV3-2) and TRBJ2-7; D call uncertain. CDR3 length: 13 residues. Per germline, CDR1 LGHDT and CDR2 YNNKEL (reference sequence). V dropped 4 bases and J dropped 5 bases, with 12 bases sitting between them. The CDR3, as DNA: TGTGCCAGCAGCCTCAGGCAAAGCGACGAGCAGTACTTC. This gives the protein CASSLRQSDEQYF.